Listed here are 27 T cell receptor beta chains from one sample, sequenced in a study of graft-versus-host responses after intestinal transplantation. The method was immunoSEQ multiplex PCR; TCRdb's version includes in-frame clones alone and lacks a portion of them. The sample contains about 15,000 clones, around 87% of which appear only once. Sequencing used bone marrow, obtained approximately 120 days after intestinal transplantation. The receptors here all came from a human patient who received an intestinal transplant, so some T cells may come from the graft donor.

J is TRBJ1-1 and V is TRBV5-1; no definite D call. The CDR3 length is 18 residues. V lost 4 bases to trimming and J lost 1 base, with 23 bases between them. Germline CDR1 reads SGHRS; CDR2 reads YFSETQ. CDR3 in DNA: TGCGCCAGCAGCCACTACTCCTTCTCTAAGGAGGAGAACACTGAAGCTTTCTTT. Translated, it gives CASSHYSFSKEENTEAFF.

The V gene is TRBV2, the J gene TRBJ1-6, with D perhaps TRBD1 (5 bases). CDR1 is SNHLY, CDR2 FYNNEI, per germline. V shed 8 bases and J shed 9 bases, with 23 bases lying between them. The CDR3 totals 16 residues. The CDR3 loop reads CASGWGLLGDGSPLHF. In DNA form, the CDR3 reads TGTGCCAGCGGATGGGGCTTACTGGGGGACGGTTCACCCCTCCACTTT.

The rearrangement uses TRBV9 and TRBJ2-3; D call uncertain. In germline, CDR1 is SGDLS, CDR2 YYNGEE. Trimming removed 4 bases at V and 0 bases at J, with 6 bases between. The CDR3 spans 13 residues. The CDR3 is CASSRDSTDTQYF. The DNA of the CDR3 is TGTGCCAGCAGCCGCGACAGCACAGATACGCAGTATTTT.

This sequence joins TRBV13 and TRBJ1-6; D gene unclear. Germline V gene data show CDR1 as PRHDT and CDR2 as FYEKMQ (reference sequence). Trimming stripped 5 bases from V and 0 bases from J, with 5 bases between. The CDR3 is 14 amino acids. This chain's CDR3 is CASSGLSYNSPLHF. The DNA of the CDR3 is TGTGCCAGCAGCGGCCTCTCCTATAATTCACCCCTCCACTTT.

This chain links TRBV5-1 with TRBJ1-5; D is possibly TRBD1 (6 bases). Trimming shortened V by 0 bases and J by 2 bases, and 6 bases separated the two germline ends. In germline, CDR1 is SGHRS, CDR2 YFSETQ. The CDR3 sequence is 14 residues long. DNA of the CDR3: TGCGCCAGCAGCTTGGCAGGGGGCAATCAGCCCCAGCATTTT. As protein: CASSLAGGNQPQHF.

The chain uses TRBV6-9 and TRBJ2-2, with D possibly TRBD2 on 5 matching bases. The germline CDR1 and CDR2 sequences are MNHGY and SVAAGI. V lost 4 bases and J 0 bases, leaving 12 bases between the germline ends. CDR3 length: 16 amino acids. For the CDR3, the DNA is TGTGCCAGCAGTTCCCCCCGGGGATCGAACACCGGGGAGCTGTTTTTT. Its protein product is CASSSPRGSNTGELFF.

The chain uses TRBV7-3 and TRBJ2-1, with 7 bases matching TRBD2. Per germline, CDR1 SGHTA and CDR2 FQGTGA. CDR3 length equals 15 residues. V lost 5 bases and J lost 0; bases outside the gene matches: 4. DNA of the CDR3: TGTGCCAGCAGCCTCACTAGCGCCTCCTACAATGAGCAGTTCTTC. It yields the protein CASSLTSASYNEQFF.

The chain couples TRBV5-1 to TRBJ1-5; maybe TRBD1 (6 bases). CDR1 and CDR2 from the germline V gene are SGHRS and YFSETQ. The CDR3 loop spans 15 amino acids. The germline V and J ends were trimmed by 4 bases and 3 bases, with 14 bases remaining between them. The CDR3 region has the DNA TGCGCCAGCAGCGTGGACCCAGGGGTCAATCAGCCCCAGCATTTT. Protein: CASSVDPGVNQPQHF.

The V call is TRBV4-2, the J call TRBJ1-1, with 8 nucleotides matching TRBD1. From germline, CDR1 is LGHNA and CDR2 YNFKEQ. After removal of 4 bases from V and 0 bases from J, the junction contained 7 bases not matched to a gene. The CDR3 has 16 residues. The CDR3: CASSPTGVSVNTEAFF. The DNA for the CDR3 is TGTGCCAGCAGCCCGACAGGGGTTAGTGTGAACACTGAAGCTTTCTTT.

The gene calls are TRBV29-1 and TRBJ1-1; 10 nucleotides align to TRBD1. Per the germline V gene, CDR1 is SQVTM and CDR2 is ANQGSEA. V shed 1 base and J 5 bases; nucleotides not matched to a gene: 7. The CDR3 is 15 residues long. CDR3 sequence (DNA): TGCAGCGTTGAAGTAGGAGGACAGGGGGGGACTGAAGCTTTCTTT. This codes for CSVEVGGQGGTEAFF.

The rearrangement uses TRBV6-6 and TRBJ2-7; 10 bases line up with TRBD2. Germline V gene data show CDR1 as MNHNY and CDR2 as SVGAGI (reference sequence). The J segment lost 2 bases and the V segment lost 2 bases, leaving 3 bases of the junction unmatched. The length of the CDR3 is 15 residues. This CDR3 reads CASSYGLAGAYEQYF. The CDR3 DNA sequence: TGTGCCAGCAGTTACGGTCTAGCGGGAGCCTACGAGCAGTACTTC.

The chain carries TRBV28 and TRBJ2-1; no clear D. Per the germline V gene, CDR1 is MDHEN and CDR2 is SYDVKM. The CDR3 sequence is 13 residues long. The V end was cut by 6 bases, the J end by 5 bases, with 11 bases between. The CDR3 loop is CASSGPYNNEQFF. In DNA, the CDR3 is TGTGCCAGCAGCGGGCCTTACAACAATGAGCAGTTCTTC.

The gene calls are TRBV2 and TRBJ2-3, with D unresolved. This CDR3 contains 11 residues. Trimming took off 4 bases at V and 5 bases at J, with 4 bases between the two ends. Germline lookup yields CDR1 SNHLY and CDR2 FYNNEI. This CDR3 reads CASSVRDTQYF. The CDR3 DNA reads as TGTGCCAGCAGTGTTCGAGATACGCAGTATTTT.

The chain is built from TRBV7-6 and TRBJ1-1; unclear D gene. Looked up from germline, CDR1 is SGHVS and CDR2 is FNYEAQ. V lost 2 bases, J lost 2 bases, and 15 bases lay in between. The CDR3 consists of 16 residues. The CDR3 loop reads CASSLYAAGYNTEAFF. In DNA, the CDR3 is TGTGCCAGCAGCTTATATGCGGCAGGCTATAACACTGAAGCTTTCTTT.

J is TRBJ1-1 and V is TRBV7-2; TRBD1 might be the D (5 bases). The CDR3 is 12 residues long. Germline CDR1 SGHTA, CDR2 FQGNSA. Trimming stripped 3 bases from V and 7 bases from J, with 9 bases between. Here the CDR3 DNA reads TGTGCCAGCAGCTTCCAGGGCCGTGAAGCTTTCTTT. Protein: CASSFQGREAFF.

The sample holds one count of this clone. CDR3 DNA: TGTGCCAGCAGTTATGTGGCAGAGTACACTGAAGCTTTCTTT. Translated: CASSYVAEYTEAFF. The chain employs TRBV6-6 and TRBJ1-1; D ambiguous. V was pared by 3 bases and J by 3 bases, with 11 bases between. Germline V CDR1 and CDR2: MNHNY, SVGAGI (reference sequence). This CDR3 spans 14 amino acids.

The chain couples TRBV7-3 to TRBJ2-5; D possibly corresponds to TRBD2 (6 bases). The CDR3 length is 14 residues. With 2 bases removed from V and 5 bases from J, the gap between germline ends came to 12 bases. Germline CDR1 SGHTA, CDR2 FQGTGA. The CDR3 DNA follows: TGTGCCAGCAGCTTAGGAGGGGCCCAGGAGACCCAGTACTTC. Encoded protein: CASSLGGAQETQYF.

Here the CDR3 DNA reads TGTGCCAGCAGACAGAGACAGGGGATGGTCTACGAGCAGTACTTC. Its translation: CASRQRQGMVYEQYF. J is TRBJ2-7 and V is TRBV11-1; 8 bases line up with TRBD1. CDR1 is SGHAT and CDR2 is FQDESV in the germline V gene (reference sequence). This CDR3 region has 15 residues. V was clipped by 6 bases and J by 3 bases; unmatched bases: 10. The complete variable domain, with remaining parts taken from reference TRBV11-1 and TRBJ2-7, reads EAEVAQSPRYKITEKSQAVAFWCDPISGHATLYWYRQILGQGPELLVQFQDESVVDDSQLPKDRFSAERLKGVDSTLKIQPAELGDSAMYLCASRQRQGMVYEQYFGPGTRLTVT.

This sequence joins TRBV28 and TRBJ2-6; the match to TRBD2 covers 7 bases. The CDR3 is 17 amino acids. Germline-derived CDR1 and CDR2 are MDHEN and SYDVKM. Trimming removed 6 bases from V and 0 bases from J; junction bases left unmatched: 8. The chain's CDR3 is CASRWGGRSSGANVLTF. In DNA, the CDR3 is TGTGCCAGCAGGTGGGGAGGGCGGAGCTCTGGGGCCAACGTCCTGACTTTC.

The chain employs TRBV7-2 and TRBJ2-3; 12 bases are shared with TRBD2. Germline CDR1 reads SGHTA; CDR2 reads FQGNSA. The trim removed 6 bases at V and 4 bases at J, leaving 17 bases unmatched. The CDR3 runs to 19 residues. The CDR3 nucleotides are TGTGCCAGCAGAAACTATCCGGGACTAGCGGGTGTACTTTCAGATACGCAGTATTTT. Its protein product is CASRNYPGLAGVLSDTQYF.

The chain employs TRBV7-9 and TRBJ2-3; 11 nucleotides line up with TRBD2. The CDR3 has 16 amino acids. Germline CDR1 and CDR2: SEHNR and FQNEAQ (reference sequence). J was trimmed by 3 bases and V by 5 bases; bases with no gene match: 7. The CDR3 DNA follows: TGTGCCAGCAGCCTCCTAGCGGGAGGTGGAACAGATACGCAGTATTTT. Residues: CASSLLAGGGTDTQYF.

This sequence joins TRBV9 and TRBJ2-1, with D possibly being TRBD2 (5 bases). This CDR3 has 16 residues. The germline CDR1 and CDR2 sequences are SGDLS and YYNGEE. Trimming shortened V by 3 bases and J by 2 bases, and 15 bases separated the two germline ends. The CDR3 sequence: CASSARGSDPYNEQFF. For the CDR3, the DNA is TGTGCCAGCAGCGCTCGTGGTAGCGACCCCTACAATGAGCAGTTCTTC.

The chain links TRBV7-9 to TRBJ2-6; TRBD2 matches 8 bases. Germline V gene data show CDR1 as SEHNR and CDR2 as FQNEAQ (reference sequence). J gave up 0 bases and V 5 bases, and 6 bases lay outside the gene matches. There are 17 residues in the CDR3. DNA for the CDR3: TGTGCCAGCAGCCCCGGGACTAGTAGCTCTGGGGCCAACGTCCTGACTTTC. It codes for CASSPGTSSSGANVLTF.

CDR3 DNA: TGTGCCAGCAGCTTGAGGGTTTTGAACACTGAAGCTTTCTTT. It specifies CASSLRVLNTEAFF. This chain links TRBV5-5 with TRBJ1-1; D unclear. Trimming removed 1 base at V and 0 bases at J, with 7 bases between. This CDR3 is 14 amino acids long. CDR1 and CDR2 from the germline V gene are SGHKS and YYEKEE (reference sequence).

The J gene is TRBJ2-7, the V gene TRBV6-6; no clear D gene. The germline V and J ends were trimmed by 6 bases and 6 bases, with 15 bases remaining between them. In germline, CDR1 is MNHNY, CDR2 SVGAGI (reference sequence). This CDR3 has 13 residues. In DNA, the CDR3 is TGTGCCAGCAGAGAGTACTCAAGGACCGAGCAGTACTTC. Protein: CASREYSRTEQYF.

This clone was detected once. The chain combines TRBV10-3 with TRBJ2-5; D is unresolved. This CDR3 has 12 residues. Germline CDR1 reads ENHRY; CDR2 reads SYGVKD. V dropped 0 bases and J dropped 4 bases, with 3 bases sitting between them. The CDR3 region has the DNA TGTGCCATCAGTGAGTCTGCAGAGACCCAGTACTTC. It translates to CAISESAETQYF.

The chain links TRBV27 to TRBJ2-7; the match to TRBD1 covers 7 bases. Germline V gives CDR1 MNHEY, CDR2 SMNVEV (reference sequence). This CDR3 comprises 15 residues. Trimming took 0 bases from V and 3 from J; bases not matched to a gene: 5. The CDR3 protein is CASSLSGGAGYEQYF. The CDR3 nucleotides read TGTGCCAGCAGTTTATCAGGGGGCGCCGGCTACGAGCAGTACTTC.